A selection of T cell receptor beta chains follows, all from one sample in a study of T cell responses to AZD1222 COVID-19 vaccine. Some clones are missing from TCRdb's copy, which holds only in-frame ones; the method was immunoSEQ multiplex PCR. Of approximately 270,000 clones in the sample, 90% to 95% are singletons; the top ten hold 0.5% to 0.7%. The source material was peripheral blood, sampled 28 days after the second AZD1222 dose. The receptors here all came from an adult who received the AZD1222 COVID-19 vaccine. CDR3s include the opening cysteine and the closing phenylalanine or tryptophan. A D gene is named only where the DNA matches it firmly. Size values are once, few and many counts, or a class for expanded clones, and some rows have none.

DNA,CDR3,size,V,D,J
TGTGCCATCAGTGAGTCGGTCTTGGGACAGGTCTATGGCTACACCTTC,CAISESVLGQVYGYTF,-,TRBV10-3,TRBD1,TRBJ1-2
TGTGCCAGCAGCCGCGACCGGACAGGCGGGGGCAACTATGGCTACACCTTC,CASSRDRTGGGNYGYTF,-,TRBV3-1/TRBV3-2,TRBD1,TRBJ1-2
TGCGCCAGCACCCCTAGGGGGGACAGTAGGAACACCGGGGAGCTGTTTTTT,CASTPRGDSRNTGELFF,-,TRBV5-1,-,TRBJ2-2
TGTGCCAGCAGCGTAGCTAAGGAGGGGGCTGGGGAAAAACTGTTTTTT,CASSVAKEGAGEKLFF,once,TRBV9,TRBD1,TRBJ1-4
TGTGCCAGCAGTCCGGCCCCGGGACTCTCTGGAAACACCATATATTTT,CASSPAPGLSGNTIYF,-,TRBV28,-,TRBJ1-3
TGCGCCAGCAGTGAGAAGGGGGATACGCAGTATTTT,CASSEKGDTQYF,-,TRBV10-2,-,TRBJ2-3
TGCGCCAGCTCAGGGGGCAGTCAGCCCCAGCATTTT,CASSGGSQPQHF,-,TRBV10-2,TRBD1,TRBJ1-5
TGTGCCAGCAGCTTGGATGGTGGGCATGGCCTCGAGCAGTACTTC,CASSLDGGHGLEQYF,once,TRBV5-6,-,TRBJ2-7
TGCGCCAGCAGCCAAGATTCTGGGGGCTCCTACGAGCAGTACTTC,CASSQDSGGSYEQYF,-,TRBV4-1,-,TRBJ2-7
TGTGCCAGCAGTCTGGGACTCCTTACCGGGGGAAACTATGGCTACACCTTC,CASSLGLLTGGNYGYTF,-,TRBV28,-,TRBJ1-2
TGTGCCTGGAGGGGAGGGTCGTCGGTCTACGAGCAGTACTTC,CAWRGGSSVYEQYF,few,TRBV30,TRBD2,TRBJ2-7
TGTGCCAGCAGCGTATATGGGACAGTTAACACCGGGGAGCTGTTTTTT,CASSVYGTVNTGELFF,-,TRBV9,TRBD1,TRBJ2-2
TGTGCCAGCAGCTTAGCCCCGCCGGTTGGAAACACCATATATTTT,CASSLAPPVGNTIYF,-,TRBV7-2,-,TRBJ1-3
TGTGCCAGCAGCCAAGGGACAGGGAACTACGAGCAGTACTTC,CASSQGTGNYEQYF,-,TRBV14,TRBD1,TRBJ2-7
TGTGCCACAAGGGAGGGTAGTAACTATGGCTACACCTTC,CATREGSNYGYTF,-,TRBV6-5,-,TRBJ1-2
TGTGCCAGCAGTATCCGGGGGGAGAGCACAGATACGCAGTATTTT,CASSIRGESTDTQYF,-,TRBV2,TRBD2,TRBJ2-3
TGTGCCAGCAGCCCGATGGAAGGGAGGGAGCAGTTCTTC,CASSPMEGREQFF,once,TRBV12-3/TRBV12-4,-,TRBJ2-1
TGTGCCAGCAGCTGGGGAAATGGCTACACCTTC,CASSWGNGYTF,once,TRBV5-6,-,TRBJ1-2
TGTGCCAGCAGTTTACCGGGGGGCGAGCAGTTCTTC,CASSLPGGEQFF,-,TRBV12-3/TRBV12-4,-,TRBJ2-1
TGCGCCAGCAGCTTGAGGGGCCCGGGGGACACCGGGGAGCTGTTTTTT,CASSLRGPGDTGELFF,-,TRBV5-1,-,TRBJ2-2
TGTGCCAGCAGCCGGACTCCAACTAATGAAAAACTGTTTTTT,CASSRTPTNEKLFF,-,TRBV3-1/TRBV3-2,-,TRBJ1-4
TGTGCCAGCAGCCAGGACCCTGTCGCTGGAAACACCATATATTTT,CASSQDPVAGNTIYF,-,TRBV5-4,-,TRBJ1-3
TGTGCCAGCAGTTACATTGGACAGGGCCACACCGGGGAGCTGTTTTTT,CASSYIGQGHTGELFF,-,TRBV6-2/TRBV6-3,TRBD1,TRBJ2-2
TGTGCCAGCAGCTTAATCCCGACAGGGAGCACTGAAGCTTTCTTT,CASSLIPTGSTEAFF,-,TRBV11-2,TRBD1,TRBJ1-1
TGTGCCAGCAGCACCACGGGACAGGGTTCCTACGAGCAGTACTTC,CASSTTGQGSYEQYF,-,TRBV7-2,TRBD1,TRBJ2-7
TGCGCCAGCAGCCCAGGGGGCAATCAGCCCCAGCATTTT,CASSPGGNQPQHF,-,TRBV5-1,-,TRBJ1-5
TGCGCCAGCAGCTTGAGAGCGGGAGGAAGGGATGAGCAGTTCTTC,CASSLRAGGRDEQFF,-,TRBV5-1,TRBD2,TRBJ2-1
TGTGCCAGCAGCTTAGATAACCCTCGACTCAGGGGGCTCGCAGATACGCAGTATTTT,CASSLDNPRLRGLADTQYF,once,TRBV11-2,TRBD1,TRBJ2-3